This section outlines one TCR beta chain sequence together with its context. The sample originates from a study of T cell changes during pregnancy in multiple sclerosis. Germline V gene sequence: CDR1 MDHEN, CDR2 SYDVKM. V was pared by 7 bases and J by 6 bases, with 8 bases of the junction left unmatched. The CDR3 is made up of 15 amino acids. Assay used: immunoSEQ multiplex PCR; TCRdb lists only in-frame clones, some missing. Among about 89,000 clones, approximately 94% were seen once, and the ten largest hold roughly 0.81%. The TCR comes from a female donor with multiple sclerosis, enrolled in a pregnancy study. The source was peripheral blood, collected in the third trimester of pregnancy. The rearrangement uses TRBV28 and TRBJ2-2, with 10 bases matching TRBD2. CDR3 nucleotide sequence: TGTGCCAGCATAACTAGCGGGATCCGGGCCGGGGAGCTGTTTTTT. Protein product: CASITSGIRAGELFF.